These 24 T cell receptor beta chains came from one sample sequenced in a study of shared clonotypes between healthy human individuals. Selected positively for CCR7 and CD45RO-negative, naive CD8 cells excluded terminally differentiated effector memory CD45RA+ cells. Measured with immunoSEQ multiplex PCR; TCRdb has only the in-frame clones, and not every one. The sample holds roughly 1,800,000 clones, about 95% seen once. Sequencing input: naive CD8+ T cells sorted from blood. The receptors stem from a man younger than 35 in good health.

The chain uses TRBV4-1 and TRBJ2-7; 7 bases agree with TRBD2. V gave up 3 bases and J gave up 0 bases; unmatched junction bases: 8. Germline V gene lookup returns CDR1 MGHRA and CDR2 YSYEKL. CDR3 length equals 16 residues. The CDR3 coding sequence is TGCGCCAGCAGCCATGGGCTAGCGGTAGGCTCCTACGAGCAGTACTTC. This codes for CASSHGLAVGSYEQYF.

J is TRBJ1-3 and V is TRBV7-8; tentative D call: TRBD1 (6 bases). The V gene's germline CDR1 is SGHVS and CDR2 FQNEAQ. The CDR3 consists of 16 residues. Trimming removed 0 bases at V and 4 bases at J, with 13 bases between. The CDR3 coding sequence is TGTGCCAGCAGCTTAGCTACAGGGTTTACCGGAAACACCATATATTTT. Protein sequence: CASSLATGFTGNTIYF.

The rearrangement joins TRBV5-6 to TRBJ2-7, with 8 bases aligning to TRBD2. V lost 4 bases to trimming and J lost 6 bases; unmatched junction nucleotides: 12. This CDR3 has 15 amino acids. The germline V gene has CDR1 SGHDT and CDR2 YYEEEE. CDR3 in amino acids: CASSLDLGLESEQYF. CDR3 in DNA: TGTGCCAGCAGCCTCGACCTGGGACTAGAATCCGAGCAGTACTTC. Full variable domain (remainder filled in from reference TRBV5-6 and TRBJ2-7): DAGVTQSPTHLIKTRGQQVTLRCSPKSGHDTVSWYQQALGQGPQFIFQYYEEEERQRGNFPDRFSGHQFPNYSSELNVNALLLGDSALYLCASSLDLGLESEQYFGPGTRLTVT.

Written as DNA, the CDR3 is TGTGCCAGCAGCTTAGATGGGAAGGAAAAACTGTTTTTT. Translated: CASSLDGKEKLFF. This chain uses TRBV7-9 with TRBJ1-4; D not certain. CDR1 and CDR2 from the germline V gene are SEHNR and FQNEAQ (reference sequence). The CDR3 loop spans 13 amino acids. Trimming stripped 1 base from V and 8 bases from J, with 8 bases between.

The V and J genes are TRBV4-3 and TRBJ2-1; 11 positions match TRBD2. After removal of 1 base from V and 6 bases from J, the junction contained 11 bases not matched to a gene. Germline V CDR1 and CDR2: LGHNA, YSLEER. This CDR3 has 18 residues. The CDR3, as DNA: TGCGCCAGCAGCCAAGGGGCCCCACTAGCGGGAGAGGCCAATGAGCAGTTCTTC. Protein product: CASSQGAPLAGEANEQFF.

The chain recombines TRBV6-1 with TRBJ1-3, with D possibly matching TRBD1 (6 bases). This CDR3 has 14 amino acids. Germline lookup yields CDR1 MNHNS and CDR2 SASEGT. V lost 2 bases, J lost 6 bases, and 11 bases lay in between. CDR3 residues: CASSESQGANTIYF. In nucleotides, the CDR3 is TGTGCCAGCAGTGAATCACAGGGCGCAAACACCATATATTTT.

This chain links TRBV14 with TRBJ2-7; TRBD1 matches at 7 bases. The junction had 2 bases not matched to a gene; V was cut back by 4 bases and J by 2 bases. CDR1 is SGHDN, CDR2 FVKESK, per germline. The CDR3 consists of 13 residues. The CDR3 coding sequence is TGTGCCAGCAGCCGACAGGGAACCTACGAGCAGTACTTC. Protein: CASSRQGTYEQYF.

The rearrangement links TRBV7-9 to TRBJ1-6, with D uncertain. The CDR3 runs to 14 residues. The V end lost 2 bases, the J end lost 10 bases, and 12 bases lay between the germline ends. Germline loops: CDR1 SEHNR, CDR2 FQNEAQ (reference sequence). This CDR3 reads CASSLPPGGSPLHF. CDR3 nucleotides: TGTGCCAGCAGCTTACCCCCAGGAGGATCACCCCTCCACTTT.

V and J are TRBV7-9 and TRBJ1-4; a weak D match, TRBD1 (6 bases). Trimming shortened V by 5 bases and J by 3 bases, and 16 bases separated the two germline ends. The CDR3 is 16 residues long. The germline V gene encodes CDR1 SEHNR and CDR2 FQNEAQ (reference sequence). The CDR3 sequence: CASSPPRGTANEKLFF. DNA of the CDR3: TGTGCCAGCAGCCCCCCCAGGGGCACAGCTAATGAAAAACTGTTTTTT.

CDR3 loop: CASSAGGAGAFF. CDR3 coding DNA: TGTGCCAGCAGCGCAGGGGGCGCCGGGGCTTTCTTT. J is TRBJ1-1 and V is TRBV5-4; 8 bases map to TRBD1. Germline assignment: CDR1 SGHNT and CDR2 YYREEE (reference sequence). The V and J ends lost 4 bases and 11 bases, in that order; junction bases with no gene match: 7. The CDR3 loop spans 12 amino acids.

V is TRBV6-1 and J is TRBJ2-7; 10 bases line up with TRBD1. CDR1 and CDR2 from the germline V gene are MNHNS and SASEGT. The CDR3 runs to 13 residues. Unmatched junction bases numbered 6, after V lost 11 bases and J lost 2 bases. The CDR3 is CASWTGGAYEQYF. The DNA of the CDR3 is TGTGCCTCCTGGACAGGGGGTGCCTACGAGCAGTACTTC.

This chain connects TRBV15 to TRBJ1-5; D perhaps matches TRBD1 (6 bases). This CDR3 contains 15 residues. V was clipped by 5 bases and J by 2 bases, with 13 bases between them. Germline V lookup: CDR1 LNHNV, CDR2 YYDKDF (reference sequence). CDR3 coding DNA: TGTGCCACCAGCCCCCGCAGGGGAGGCAATCAGCCCCAGCATTTT. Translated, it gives CATSPRRGGNQPQHF.

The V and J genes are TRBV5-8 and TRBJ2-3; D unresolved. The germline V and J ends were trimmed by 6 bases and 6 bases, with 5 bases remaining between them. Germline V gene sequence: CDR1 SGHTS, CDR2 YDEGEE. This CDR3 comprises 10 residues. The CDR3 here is CASKSDTQYF. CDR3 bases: TGTGCCAGCAAGTCGGATACGCAGTATTTT. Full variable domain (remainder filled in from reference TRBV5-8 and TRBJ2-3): EAGVTQSPTHLIKTRGQQATLRCSPISGHTSVYWYQQALGLGLQFLLWYDEGEERNRGNFPPRFSGRQFPNYSSELNVNALELEDSALYLCASKSDTQYFGPGTRLTVL.

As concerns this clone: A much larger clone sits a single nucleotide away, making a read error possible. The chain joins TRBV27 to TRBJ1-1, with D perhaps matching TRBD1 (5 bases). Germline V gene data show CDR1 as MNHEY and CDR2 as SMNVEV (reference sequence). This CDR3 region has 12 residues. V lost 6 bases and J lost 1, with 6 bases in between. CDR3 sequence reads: CASSGGNTEAFF. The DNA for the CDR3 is TGTGCCAGCAGCGGGGGGAACACTGAAGCTTTCTTT.

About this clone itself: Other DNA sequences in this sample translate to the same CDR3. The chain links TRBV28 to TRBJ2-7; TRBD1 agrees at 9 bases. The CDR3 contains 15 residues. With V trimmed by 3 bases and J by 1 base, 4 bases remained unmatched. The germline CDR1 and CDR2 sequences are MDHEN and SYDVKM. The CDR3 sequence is CASSLPGQGSYEQYF. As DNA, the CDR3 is TGTGCCAGCAGTTTGCCGGGACAGGGTTCCTACGAGCAGTACTTC.

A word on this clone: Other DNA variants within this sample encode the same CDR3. In DNA, the CDR3 is TGTGCCAGCAGCTTGGATATGAACACTGAAGCTTTCTTT. Amino acid sequence: CASSLDMNTEAFF. V usage is TRBV27 and J usage is TRBJ1-1; D not resolved. Deletions cut 6 bases from V and 0 bases from J, with 8 bases between. CDR3 length: 13 amino acids. Germline lookup yields CDR1 MNHEY and CDR2 SMNVEV (reference sequence).

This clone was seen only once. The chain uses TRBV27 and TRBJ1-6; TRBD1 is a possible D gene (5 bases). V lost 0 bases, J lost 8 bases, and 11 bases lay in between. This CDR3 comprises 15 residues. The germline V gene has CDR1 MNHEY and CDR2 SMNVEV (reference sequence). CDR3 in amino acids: CASSLSTQGDSPLHF. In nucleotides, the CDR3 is TGTGCCAGCAGTTTATCGACCCAGGGAGATTCACCCCTCCACTTT.

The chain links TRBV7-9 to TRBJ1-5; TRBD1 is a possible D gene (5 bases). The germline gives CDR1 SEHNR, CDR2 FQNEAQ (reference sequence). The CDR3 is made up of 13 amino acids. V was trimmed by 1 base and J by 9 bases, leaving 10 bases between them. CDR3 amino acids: CASSLEGERPQHF. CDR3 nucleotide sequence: TGTGCCAGCAGCTTAGAAGGGGAAAGGCCCCAGCATTTT.

The CDR3 DNA reads TGTGCCAGCAGCTTAGGTGGGGCGGGGCTGCAAGAGACCCAGTACTTC. Translation gives CASSLGGAGLQETQYF. V usage is TRBV13 and J usage is TRBJ2-5; maybe TRBD2 (6 bases). CDR1 is PRHDT and CDR2 is FYEKMQ in the germline V gene (reference sequence). The CDR3 consists of 16 residues. V shed 0 bases and J shed 2 bases, with 13 bases lying between them.

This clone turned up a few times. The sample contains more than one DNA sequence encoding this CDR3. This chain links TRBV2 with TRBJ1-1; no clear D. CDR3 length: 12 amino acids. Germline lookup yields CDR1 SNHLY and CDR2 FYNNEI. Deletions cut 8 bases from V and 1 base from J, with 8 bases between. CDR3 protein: CASLVGNTEAFF. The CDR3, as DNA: TGTGCCAGCCTCGTCGGGAACACTGAAGCTTTCTTT. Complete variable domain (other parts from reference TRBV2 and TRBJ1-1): EPEVTQTPSHQVTQMGQEVILRCVPISNHLYFYWYRQILGQKVEFLVSFYNNEISEKSEIFDDQFSVERPDGSNFTLKIRSTKLEDSAMYFCASLVGNTEAFFGQGTRLTVV.

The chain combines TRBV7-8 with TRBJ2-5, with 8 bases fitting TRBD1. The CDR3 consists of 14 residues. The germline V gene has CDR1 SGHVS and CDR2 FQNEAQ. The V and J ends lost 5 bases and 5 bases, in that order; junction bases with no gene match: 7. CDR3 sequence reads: CASSLRTGLETQYF. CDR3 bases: TGTGCCAGCAGCCTACGGACAGGGCTGGAGACCCAGTACTTC.

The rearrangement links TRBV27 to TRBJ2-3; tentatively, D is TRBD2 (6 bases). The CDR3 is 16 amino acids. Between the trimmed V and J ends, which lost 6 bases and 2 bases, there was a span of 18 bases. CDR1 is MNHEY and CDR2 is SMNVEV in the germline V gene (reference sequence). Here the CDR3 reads CASRPLGLAFTDTQYF. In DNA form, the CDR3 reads TGTGCCAGCAGGCCCCTCGGGCTAGCGTTCACAGATACGCAGTATTTT.

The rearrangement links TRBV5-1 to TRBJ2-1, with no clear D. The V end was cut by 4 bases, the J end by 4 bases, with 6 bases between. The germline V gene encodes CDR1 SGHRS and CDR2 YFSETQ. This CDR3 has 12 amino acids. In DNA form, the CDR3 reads TGCGCCAGCAGCACTGGATACAATGAGCAGTTCTTC. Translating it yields CASSTGYNEQFF.

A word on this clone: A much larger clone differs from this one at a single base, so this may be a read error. The CDR3 bases are TGTGCCAGCACCTTTTCCTACGAGCAGTACTTC. Translating gives CASTFSYEQYF. V is TRBV13 and J is TRBJ2-7; D remains ambiguous. The CDR3 contains 11 residues. Germline CDR1 is PRHDT and CDR2 is FYEKMQ (reference sequence). V was cut by 7 bases and J by 1 base, with 5 bases left in between. Drawing the rest from reference TRBV13 and TRBJ2-7, the complete variable domain is AAGVIQSPRHLIKEKRETATLKCYPIPRHDTVYWYQQGPGQDPQFLISFYEKMQSDKGSIPDRFSAQQFSDYHSELNMSSLELGDSALYFCASTFSYEQYFGPGTRLTVT.